This T cell receptor beta chain was captured by sequencing in a study of control samples from healthy donors and cancer patients. Trimming cost V 3 bases and J 1 base, with 13 bases left between them. Per the germline V gene, CDR1 is SGDLS and CDR2 is YYNGEE. The CDR3 length is 15 residues. TCRdb keeps only in-frame clones here, not all; method: immunoSEQ multiplex PCR. The table lists some 120,000 clones, approximately 90% of them singletons. This receptor was obtained from a woman between 70 and 85 years old in good health. J is TRBJ1-1 and V is TRBV9; a possible D gene is TRBD1 (5 bases). Sequencing used blood. As DNA, the CDR3 is TGTGCCAGCAGCGAAACCGGGACCTGGAACACTGAAGCTTTCTTT. Translating gives CASSETGTWNTEAFF. The full variable domain, its missing parts supplied by reference TRBV9 and TRBJ1-1, is DSGVTQTPKHLITATGQRVTLRCSPRSGDLSVYWYQQSLDQGLQFLIQYYNGEERAKGNILERFSAQQFPDLHSELNLSSLELGDSALYFCASSETGTWNTEAFFGQGTRLTVV.